Sequencing of this T cell receptor beta chain was carried out in a study of cytomegalovirus exposure and HLA in healthy donors. The germline gives CDR1 SGHRS, CDR2 YFSETQ. Trimming removed 3 bases from V and 3 bases from J, with 18 bases in between. The CDR3 totals 16 residues. Study-wide results and limits: Fewer N-insertions (relative to the approximately 700-donor mean) were reportedly seen in an Asian-associated ancestry cluster in a later analysis.

Both 60 Vbeta primers and 13 Jbeta primers went into the PCR. The repertoire was sequenced with immunoSEQ multiplex PCR; TCRdb's copy has only in-frame clones and lacks some. The sample contains approximately 100,000 clones, over 60% of which appear only once. This clone was seen a few times. The antigen remains unidentified. Sequencing used PBMCs. The origin of this receptor is a human donor in good health. The chain uses TRBV5-1 and TRBJ1-1, with D possibly TRBD1 on 6 matching bases. CDR3 nucleotides: TGCGCCAGCAGCTCCGACATCACAGGGTACGACACTGAAGCTTTCTTT. Translated: CASSSDITGYDTEAFF.